Sequencing of this T cell receptor beta chain was carried out in a study of T cells of healthy individuals. This clonotype was observed at least ten times. TCRdb re-called the 5' RACE reads through MiXCR, storing one row per CDR3 protein. The sample carries about 41,000 distinct CDR3 sequences, approximately 5% recorded once. This receptor was taken from a human donor in good health.

CDR3 residues: CASSGEGGTGRQPQHF. The CDR3, as DNA: TGTGCCAGCAGTGGCGAGGGAGGGACAGGCCGCCAGCCCCAGCATTTT. V usage is TRBV2 and J usage is TRBJ1-5; TRBD1 agrees at 8 bases. Trimming at V came to 4 bases and at J to 7 bases, leaving 12 bases not matched to a gene. CDR1 is SNHLY, CDR2 FYNNEI, per germline. The CDR3 consists of 16 residues.